In this sample, the clone carrying this T cell receptor beta chain turned up once. Germline CDR1 reads SGHTA; CDR2 reads FQGNSA. The CDR3 runs 18 residues. The ends lost 4 bases at V and 5 bases at J; junction bases unmatched: 14. The data stem from a study of blood T cell repertoires in COVID-19. Study details: The study drew acute and convalescent COVID-19 samples from the United States, Italy and Spain. Sample material is recorded as cDNA or gDNA derived from T cells, B-cell-depleted T cells, or PBMCs.

Per the authors' pipeline: Researchers report that nucleated cell counts were estimated from reference gene primer amplification. Sequenced by immunoSEQ multiplex PCR; TCRdb stores in-frame clones only, minus some. D and trimming come from the DNA, and the V and J calls and clone size come from that table. The table includes 200,000 to 250,000 clones, 65% to 90% detected once. This receptor was taken from a man aged 50 to 60 with acute or convalescent COVID-19. Sequencing was carried out using peripheral blood. The V gene is TRBV7-2, the J gene TRBJ2-1; 10 bases are shared with TRBD2. The DNA for the CDR3 is TGTGCCAGCAGCTCTAGACATATCGGACTAGCGGAGAACAATGAGCAGTTCTTC. Encoded protein: CASSSRHIGLAENNEQFF.